The clone carrying this T cell receptor beta chain has at least ten counts. What it binds is unknown. Data came from immunoSEQ multiplex PCR; TCRdb stores just in-frame clones and leaves some out. The sample contains almost 35,000 clones, none of them singletons. The data were taken from a study of T cells after posttransplantation cyclophosphamide. Study-wide points: Later post-transplant blood repertoires were often dominated by donor CD8+ memory clones.

This CDR3 contains 15 residues. CDR1 and CDR2 from the germline V gene are WNHNN and SYGVQD (reference sequence). V was trimmed by 4 bases and J by 2 bases, leaving 15 bases between them. The specimen was PBMCs. The TCR sequence derives from a woman in her forties or fifties in good health and a related stem cell transplant donor. The gene calls are TRBV10-1 and TRBJ2-7, with D possibly matching TRBD2 (6 bases). The CDR3 coding sequence is TGCGCCAGCAGTGTGGGTCGTTGGACTACCTACGAGCAGTACTTC. Protein product: CASSVGRWTTYEQYF.